The 29 T cell receptor beta chains below come from one sample, sequenced in a study of T cell changes during pregnancy in multiple sclerosis. Data came from immunoSEQ multiplex PCR; TCRdb stores just in-frame clones and leaves some out. The profile shows 50,000 to 75,000 clones, 91% of them singletons. Here the sequenced sample was peripheral blood, taken after pregnancy. The origin of the receptors is a female donor in good health, enrolled as a control in a pregnancy study.

The rearrangement joins TRBV5-5 to TRBJ1-4, with D hard to call. Trimming shortened V by 0 bases and J by 8 bases, and 11 bases separated the two germline ends. There are 14 residues in the CDR3. Germline values: CDR1 SGHKS, CDR2 YYEKEE (reference sequence). The CDR3 DNA follows: TGTGCCAGCAGCTTGGGACTTCTCACGGAAAAACTGTTTTTT. Amino acid sequence: CASSLGLLTEKLFF.

This rearrangement joins TRBV7-2 to TRBJ2-2, with D possibly being TRBD2 (6 bases). V was pared by 6 bases and J by 7 bases, with 15 bases between. Per germline, CDR1 SGHTA and CDR2 FQGNSA. The CDR3 loop spans 14 amino acids. The CDR3 here is CASRDRRGIGELFF. CDR3 DNA: TGTGCCAGCAGGGACCGGAGGGGAATCGGGGAGCTGTTTTTT.

The chain employs TRBV6-4 and TRBJ1-1; 9 bases align to TRBD1. The V segment lost 2 bases and the J segment 1 base; nucleotides outside the gene matches: 8. Looked up from germline, CDR1 is MRHNA and CDR2 is SNTAGT. The CDR3 consists of 17 residues. This CDR3 reads CASSDPRQGDQNTEAFF. CDR3 in DNA: TGTGCCAGCAGTGACCCAAGACAGGGGGATCAGAACACTGAAGCTTTCTTT.

The chain is built from TRBV4-2 and TRBJ2-1, with TRBD1 matching 7 bases. The V and J ends lost 0 bases and 2 bases, in that order; junction bases with no gene match: 7. The CDR3 has 17 residues. CDR1 and CDR2 (germline): LGHNA, YNFKEQ. CDR3 amino acids: CASSQDVRQGPYNEQFF. CDR3 nucleotide sequence: TGTGCCAGCAGCCAAGATGTGAGACAGGGACCCTACAATGAGCAGTTCTTC.

The rearrangement joins TRBV5-8 to TRBJ1-5; 10 nucleotides agree with TRBD1. In germline, CDR1 is SGHTS, CDR2 YDEGEE. The CDR3 sequence is 15 residues long. Unmatched junction bases numbered 3, after V lost 0 bases and J lost 6 bases. The DNA for the CDR3 is TGTGCCAGCAGCTTGGAGAGGGACAGGGGTCAGCCCCAGCATTTT. This gives the protein CASSLERDRGQPQHF.

The chain employs TRBV7-9 and TRBJ1-6; 7 bases match TRBD1. There are 15 residues in the CDR3. Germline CDR1 reads SEHNR; CDR2 reads FQNEAQ (reference sequence). V shed 1 base, J shed 12 bases, and the junction held 9 bases outside the gene matches. CDR3 sequence (DNA): TGTGCCAGCAGCTTAGGCATGACACACAGGGGACCCCTCCACTTT. This encodes CASSLGMTHRGPLHF.

The V gene is TRBV2, the J gene TRBJ2-6; D remains unclear. Between the trimmed V and J ends, which lost 2 bases and 1 base, there was a span of 6 bases. CDR3 length: 15 residues. Per the germline V gene, CDR1 is SNHLY and CDR2 is FYNNEI. In DNA form, the CDR3 reads TGTGCCAGCAGTGAAAGAGAGTCTGGGGCCAACGTCCTGACTTTC. Its protein product is CASSERESGANVLTF. The full variable domain, in which reference TRBV2 and TRBJ2-6 provide the parts outside the CDR3, is EPEVTQTPSHQVTQMGQEVILRCVPISNHLYFYWYRQILGQKVEFLVSFYNNEISEKSEIFDDQFSVERPDGSNFTLKIRSTKLEDSAMYFCASSERESGANVLTFGAGSRLTVL.

The V call is TRBV4-3, the J call TRBJ2-7; possibly TRBD1 for D (5 bases). The CDR3 runs 13 residues. Looked up from germline, CDR1 is LGHNA and CDR2 is YSLEER. V was shortened by 1 base and J by 3 bases, with 7 bases between the two germline ends. CDR3 sequence reads: CASSQATDYEQYF. CDR3 DNA sequence: TGCGCCAGCAGCCAAGCGACAGACTACGAGCAGTACTTC.

The genes are TRBV4-3 and TRBJ1-2; no reliable D call. The CDR3 loop spans 15 amino acids. Germline V lookup: CDR1 LGHNA, CDR2 YSLEER. Trimming left V 0 bases short and J 1 base short, with 9 bases between. The DNA for the CDR3 is TGCGCCAGCAGCCAAGATTTTCGGGATAACTATGGCTACACCTTC. The encoded protein is CASSQDFRDNYGYTF.

The gene calls are TRBV11-2 and TRBJ1-3, with D uncertain. CDR1 and CDR2 from the germline V gene are SGHAT and FQNNGV. CDR3 length: 15 residues. Trimming took 5 bases from V and 11 from J, leaving 22 bases between them. This CDR3 reads CASSLIPSTGDSIYF. CDR3 DNA: TGTGCCAGCAGCCTCATCCCCTCCACCGGGGATTCCATATATTTT.

The chain uses TRBV4-2 and TRBJ2-1; a weak D match, TRBD1 (5 bases). In germline, CDR1 is LGHNA, CDR2 YNFKEQ. The CDR3 runs to 14 residues. The ends were cut back, 3 bases at V and 5 bases at J, with 11 bases in the middle. The CDR3 loop reads CASSHGAGNNEQFF. DNA of the CDR3: TGTGCCAGCAGCCACGGTGCAGGGAACAATGAGCAGTTCTTC.

The chain combines TRBV5-4 with TRBJ1-2; a weak D match, TRBD1 (6 bases). Germline V gene data show CDR1 as SGHNT and CDR2 as YYREEE (reference sequence). Between the trimmed V and J ends, which lost 3 bases and 5 bases, there was a span of 20 bases. The CDR3 sequence is 16 residues long. CDR3 residues: CASSSDRVQSTYGYTF. CDR3 DNA: TGTGCCAGCAGCTCGGACAGAGTCCAAAGTACTTATGGCTACACCTTC. Combining the CDR3 with reference TRBV5-4 and TRBJ1-2 gives the whole variable domain ETGVTQSPTHLIKTRGQQVTLRCSSQSGHNTVSWYQQALGQGPQFIFQYYREEENGRGNFPPRFSGLQFPNYSSELNVNALELDDSALYLCASSSDRVQSTYGYTFGSGTRLTVV.

The V and J genes are TRBV6-5 and TRBJ1-6; D not certain. Trimming removed 4 bases at V and 3 bases at J, with 10 bases between. Germline V CDR1 and CDR2: MNHEY, SVGAGI. The CDR3 is 15 residues long. The CDR3 nucleotides are TGTGCCAGCAGTTTGGGGAGGCACTATAATTCACCCCTCCACTTT. This codes for CASSLGRHYNSPLHF.

This chain connects TRBV27 to TRBJ1-6, with 10 bases that match TRBD1. Germline assignment: CDR1 MNHEY and CDR2 SMNVEV (reference sequence). The V and J ends lost 6 bases and 0 bases, in that order; junction bases with no gene match: 5. CDR3 length equals 17 residues. CDR3 nucleotides: TGTGCCAGCAGGGGACAGGGGACGAGCTCCTATAATTCACCCCTCCACTTT. Its translation is CASRGQGTSSYNSPLHF.

The V and J genes are TRBV6-6 and TRBJ1-4, with D unclear. The V gene lost 6 bases and the J gene lost 8 bases, with 13 bases spanning the gap. There are 13 residues in the CDR3. Germline loops: CDR1 MNHNY, CDR2 SVGAGI (reference sequence). CDR3 protein: CASRQTWEEKLFF. The CDR3 nucleotides read TGTGCCAGCAGGCAGACGTGGGAGGAAAAACTGTTTTTT.

The chain recombines TRBV6-6 with TRBJ1-3; a weak D match, TRBD1 (6 bases). Germline-derived CDR1 and CDR2 are MNHNY and SVGAGI (reference sequence). Trimming stripped 6 bases from V and 2 bases from J, with 14 bases between. The CDR3 has 15 amino acids. The CDR3 sequence is CASSRGEGAGNTIYF. The CDR3 bases are TGTGCCAGCAGCCGGGGGGAGGGGGCTGGAAACACCATATATTTT.

This clone was counted a single time. The gene calls are TRBV30 and TRBJ2-3, with 8 positions matching TRBD2. V shed 4 bases and J 2 bases; nucleotides not matched to a gene: 5. The CDR3 contains 14 residues. The germline V gene has CDR1 GTSNPN and CDR2 SVGIG (reference sequence). The CDR3 is CAWTGGQVTDTQYF. The CDR3 DNA is TGTGCCTGGACGGGGGGGCAGGTCACAGATACGCAGTATTTT.

The V gene is TRBV5-1, the J gene TRBJ2-7, with TRBD1 matching over 9 bases. From germline, CDR1 is SGHRS and CDR2 YFSETQ. This CDR3 has 15 amino acids. The trim removed 3 bases at V and 3 bases at J, leaving 7 bases unmatched. CDR3: CASSSGQGLLYEQYF. The CDR3 DNA is TGCGCCAGCAGCTCGGGACAGGGTCTTCTCTACGAGCAGTACTTC.

CDR3 amino acids: CASSPPGFTGELFF. The CDR3 nucleotides are TGTGCCAGCTCACCTCCGGGATTCACCGGGGAGCTGTTTTTT. This sequence joins TRBV18 and TRBJ2-2; TRBD2 is a possible D gene (5 bases). The CDR3 covers 14 residues. The germline V and J ends were trimmed by 3 bases and 4 bases, with 9 bases remaining between them. Germline loops: CDR1 KGHSH, CDR2 LQKENI.

The J gene is TRBJ2-5, the V gene TRBV2; TRBD1 matches 7 bases. CDR3 length equals 15 residues. Germline CDR1 and CDR2: SNHLY and FYNNEI. V lost 6 bases and J lost 2; bases outside the gene matches: 9. CDR3 sequence (DNA): TGTGCCAGCAGCGCCACGGGACAGACACAAGAGACCCAGTACTTC. Translation gives CASSATGQTQETQYF.

The rearrangement joins TRBV5-5 to TRBJ1-4; 7 bases match TRBD1. Losses at the gene ends were 3 bases for V and 11 bases for J; bases not matched to a gene: 16. Germline CDR1 reads SGHKS; CDR2 reads YYEKEE (reference sequence). This CDR3 spans 16 amino acids. In DNA form, the CDR3 reads TGTGCCAGCAGCTCAAACTCCGACAGGGTCTATGGGAAACTGTTTTTT. It yields the protein CASSSNSDRVYGKLFF.

J is TRBJ1-3 and V is TRBV9; tentatively, D is TRBD1 (6 bases). V lost 4 bases to trimming and J lost 4 bases, with 12 bases between them. Per germline, CDR1 SGDLS and CDR2 YYNGEE. The CDR3 runs 14 residues. The DNA for the CDR3 is TGTGCCAGCAGCAAAGGACAGAGAGGAAACACCATATATTTT. Translating it yields CASSKGQRGNTIYF.

The chain couples TRBV19 to TRBJ2-4, with D possibly matching TRBD1 (5 bases). Germline CDR1 LNHDA, CDR2 SQIVND (reference sequence). Trimming took off 1 base at V and 4 bases at J, with 8 bases between the two ends. This CDR3 contains 14 residues. In DNA form, the CDR3 reads TGTGCCAGTAGTATAGGCAGGGATAAAAACATTCAGTACTTC. This sequence encodes CASSIGRDKNIQYF.

The chain has TRBV27 and TRBJ2-3; TRBD1 agrees at 7 bases. V lost 6 bases and J lost 4; bases outside the gene matches: 10. Germline-derived CDR1 and CDR2 are MNHEY and SMNVEV (reference sequence). The CDR3 length is 15 residues. Here the CDR3 DNA reads TGTGCCAGCAGCCGCACAGGGGTTGCCCCAGATACGCAGTATTTT. Protein: CASSRTGVAPDTQYF.

This chain links TRBV30 with TRBJ2-7; 8 bases are a match to TRBD2. The CDR3 sequence is 13 residues long. Losses at the gene ends were 0 bases for V and 6 bases for J; bases not matched to a gene: 4. Germline loops: CDR1 GTSNPN, CDR2 SVGIG (reference sequence). The CDR3: CAWSVQAGAEQYF. For the CDR3, the DNA is TGTGCCTGGAGTGTACAAGCGGGGGCCGAGCAGTACTTC.

This rearrangement joins TRBV5-1 to TRBJ1-1, with 10 bases matching TRBD1. The V gene end was trimmed by 3 bases and the J gene end by 4 bases; junction bases not matched to a gene: 3. The CDR3 contains 14 residues. CDR1 is SGHRS, CDR2 YFSETQ, per germline. CDR3 sequence reads: CASSSGTGVTEAFF. The CDR3 DNA sequence: TGCGCCAGCAGCTCGGGGACAGGGGTCACTGAAGCTTTCTTT.

The V gene is TRBV7-2, the J gene TRBJ2-5, with 15 bases that match TRBD2. The V gene end was trimmed by 3 bases and the J gene end by 5 bases; junction bases not matched to a gene: 7. The CDR3 covers 17 residues. The germline V gene encodes CDR1 SGHTA and CDR2 FQGNSA. The CDR3, as DNA: TGTGCCAGCAGCTTCGGACTAGCGGGGGGGCCCCGGGAGACCCAGTACTTC. Its translation is CASSFGLAGGPRETQYF. Full variable domain (outside the CDR3, taken from reference TRBV7-2 and TRBJ2-5): GAGVSQSPSNKVTEKGKDVELRCDPISGHTALYWYRQSLGQGLEFLIYFQGNSAPDKSGLPSDRFSAERTGGSVSTLTIQRTQQEDSAVYLCASSFGLAGGPRETQYFGPGTRLLVL.

The chain is built from TRBV21-1 and TRBJ1-2; the D segment call TRBD1 is taken from the table without a DNA check. TRBV21-1 represents a pseudogene. The CDR3 consists of 17 residues. CDR3 residues: CASSKVRGIEGAKGYTF. CDR3 in DNA: TGTGCCAGCAGCAAAGTGAGGGGTATTGAGGGGGCGAAAGGCTACACCTTC.

The genes are TRBV30 and TRBJ1-3, with D maybe TRBD1 (6 bases). This CDR3 has 17 residues. V lost 4 bases, J lost 2 bases, and 21 bases lay in between. From germline, CDR1 is GTSNPN and CDR2 SVGIG (reference sequence). The CDR3 nucleotides read TGTGCCTGGATGGTCCACGGCAGGGGAATCACTGGAAACACCATATATTTT. The encoded protein is CAWMVHGRGITGNTIYF. Full variable domain (remainder filled in from reference TRBV30 and TRBJ1-3): SQTIHQWPATLVQPVGSPLSLECTVEGTSNPNLYWYRQAAGRGLQLLFYSVGIGQISSEVPQNLSASRPQDRQFILSSKKLLLSDSGFYLCAWMVHGRGITGNTIYFGEGSWLTVV.